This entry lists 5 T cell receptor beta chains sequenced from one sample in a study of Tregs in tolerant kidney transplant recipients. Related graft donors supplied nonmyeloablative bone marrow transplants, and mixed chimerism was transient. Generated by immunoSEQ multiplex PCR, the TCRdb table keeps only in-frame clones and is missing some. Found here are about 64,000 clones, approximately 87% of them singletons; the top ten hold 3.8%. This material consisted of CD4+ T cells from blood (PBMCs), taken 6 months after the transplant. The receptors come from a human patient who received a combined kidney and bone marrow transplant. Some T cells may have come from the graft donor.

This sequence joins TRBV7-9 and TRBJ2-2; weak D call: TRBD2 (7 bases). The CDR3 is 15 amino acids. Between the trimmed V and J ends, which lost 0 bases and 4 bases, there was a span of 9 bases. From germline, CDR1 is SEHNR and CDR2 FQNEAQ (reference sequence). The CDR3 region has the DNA TGTGCCAGCAGCTTAGCGGGAGGGGGCACCGGGGAGCTGTTTTTT. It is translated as CASSLAGGGTGELFF. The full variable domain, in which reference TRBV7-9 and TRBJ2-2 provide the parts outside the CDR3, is DTGVSQNPRHKITKRGQNVTFRCDPISEHNRLYWYRQTLGQGPEFLTYFQNEAQLEKSRLLSDRFSAERPKGSFSTLEIQRTEQGDSAMYLCASSLAGGGTGELFFGEGSRLTVL.

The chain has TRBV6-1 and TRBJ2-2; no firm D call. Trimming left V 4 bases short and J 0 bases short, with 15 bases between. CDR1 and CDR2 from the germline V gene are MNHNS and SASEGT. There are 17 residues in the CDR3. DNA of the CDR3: TGTGCCAGCAGTGTCCGGAACAGCCCCTCGAACACCGGGGAGCTGTTTTTT. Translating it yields CASSVRNSPSNTGELFF.

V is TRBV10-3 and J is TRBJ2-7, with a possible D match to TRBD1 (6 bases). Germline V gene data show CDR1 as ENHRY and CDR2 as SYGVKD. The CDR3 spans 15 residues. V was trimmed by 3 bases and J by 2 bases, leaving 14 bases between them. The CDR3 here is CAISDVTRGTYEQYF. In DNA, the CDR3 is TGTGCCATCAGTGATGTGACAAGGGGGACCTACGAGCAGTACTTC.

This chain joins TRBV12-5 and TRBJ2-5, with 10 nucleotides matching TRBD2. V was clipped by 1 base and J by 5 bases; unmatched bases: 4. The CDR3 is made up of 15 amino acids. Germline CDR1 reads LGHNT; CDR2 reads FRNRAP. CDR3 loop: CASGLGTSGGETQYF. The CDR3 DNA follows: TGTGCTAGTGGTTTGGGGACTAGCGGAGGGGAGACCCAGTACTTC.

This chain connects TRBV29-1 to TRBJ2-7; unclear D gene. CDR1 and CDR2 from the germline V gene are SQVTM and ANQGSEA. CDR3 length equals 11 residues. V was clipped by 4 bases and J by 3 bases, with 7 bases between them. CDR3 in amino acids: CSVGADYEQYF. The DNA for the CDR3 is TGCAGCGTTGGGGCAGACTACGAGCAGTACTTC.